Presented here are 7 T cell receptor beta chains from one specimen sequenced in a study of blood T cell repertoires in COVID-19. The repertoire was sequenced with immunoSEQ multiplex PCR; TCRdb's copy has only in-frame clones and lacks some. This sample has about 220,000 clones, with around 80% found just once. The sequenced sample consisted of peripheral blood. Receptor source: a man aged 30 to 45 with active or convalescent COVID-19.

The chain has TRBV6-1 and TRBJ1-4; no definite D call. Trimming took off 0 bases at V and 10 bases at J, with 18 bases between the two ends. Germline V lookup: CDR1 MNHNS, CDR2 SASEGT. This CDR3 spans 16 amino acids. CDR3 in DNA: TGTGCCAGCAGTGAAGCGCGAACGGGATTGATGGGAAAACTGTTTTTT. Translation gives CASSEARTGLMGKLFF.

CDR3 nucleotide sequence: TGTGCCAGCACCGGGGGGTACAGACGGACCGGGGAGCTGTTTTTT. Its protein is CASTGGYRRTGELFF. The J gene is TRBJ2-2, the V gene TRBV6-6, with 7 bases fitting TRBD2. Trimming removed 7 bases from V and 5 bases from J; junction bases left unmatched: 10. There are 15 residues in the CDR3. CDR1 is MNHNY and CDR2 is SVGAGI in the germline V gene (reference sequence).

The chain recombines TRBV5-6 with TRBJ2-1; D is undetermined. This CDR3 spans 12 amino acids. CDR1 and CDR2 (germline): SGHDT, YYEEEE. The ends were cut back, 3 bases at V and 10 bases at J, with 11 bases in the middle. CDR3 in amino acids: CASSSRREEQFF. CDR3 bases: TGTGCCAGCAGCTCCCGCCGAGAAGAGCAGTTCTTC.

This chain uses TRBV9 with TRBJ1-6; D not resolved. The CDR3 is 16 amino acids. The germline V gene encodes CDR1 SGDLS and CDR2 YYNGEE. V was clipped by 0 bases and J by 6 bases, with 13 bases between them. CDR3 protein: CASSVDVGGGNSPLHF. The CDR3 bases are TGTGCCAGCAGCGTAGACGTGGGTGGAGGTAATTCACCCCTCCACTTT.

The chain joins TRBV7-9 to TRBJ1-4, with D possibly matching TRBD1 (5 bases). Germline V gene data show CDR1 as SEHNR and CDR2 as FQNEAQ (reference sequence). CDR3 length: 16 residues. V was clipped by 0 bases and J by 4 bases, with 12 bases between them. CDR3 protein: CASSLALATDNEKLFF. CDR3 DNA: TGTGCCAGCAGCTTAGCCCTCGCGACAGATAATGAAAAACTGTTTTTT.

This clone was found a few times. This chain connects TRBV5-6 to TRBJ2-7; maybe TRBD2 (6 bases). This CDR3 has 15 residues. V shed 3 bases and J shed 2 bases, with 15 bases lying between them. The germline V gene encodes CDR1 SGHDT and CDR2 YYEEEE. The CDR3 sequence is CASSYGTLGTYEQYF. Here the CDR3 DNA reads TGTGCCAGCAGCTACGGGACTTTGGGAACCTACGAGCAGTACTTC.

Here the CDR3 DNA reads TGTGCCAGCAGCCTCTCGACAGGGGGCAATGGCTACACCTTC. This translates into CASSLSTGGNGYTF. The rearrangement uses TRBV9 and TRBJ1-2, with TRBD1 matching 10 bases. CDR1 and CDR2 from the germline V gene are SGDLS and YYNGEE. The J segment lost 6 bases and the V segment lost 4 bases, leaving 6 bases of the junction unmatched. The CDR3 has 14 residues.